This paragraph reports one T cell receptor (beta chain). Its antigen is still unknown. These data come from a study of cytomegalovirus exposure and HLA in healthy donors. Study outcomes and limitations: A highly shared variant cluster was judged a likely technical artifact.

There are 15 residues in the CDR3. The junction had 10 bases not matched to a gene; V was cut back by 6 bases and J by 5 bases. Germline V lookup: CDR1 MDHEN, CDR2 SYDVKM. Primers included in the PCR were 60 Vbeta and 13 Jbeta primers. The data were produced by immunoSEQ multiplex PCR, yet TCRdb's version contains in-frame clones alone and is incomplete. The sample records roughly 140,000 clones, roughly three quarters being singletons. Sequencing input: PBMCs. The clonotype was recovered from a female donor in good health and CMV-seronegative. The chain joins TRBV28 to TRBJ2-7; 10 bases align to TRBD1. CDR3 residues: CASSSGQGVFHEQYF. The CDR3 DNA sequence: TGTGCCAGCAGCTCCGGACAGGGGGTTTTCCACGAGCAGTACTTC.